These 32 T cell receptor beta chains were all obtained from the same sample, sequenced in a study of blood T cells in healthy people across ages. The use of a sample-barcoded 5' primer and a J-beta primer mix characterized a second PCR of about 7 to 12 cycles. TCRdb passed the 5' RACE reads through MiXCR, listing each CDR3 protein once. The sample records about 580,000 distinct CDR3 sequences, 40% to 50% being singletons. The sequenced sample consisted of blood. These receptor sequences come from a man older than 75 in good health.

The J gene is TRBJ2-7, the V gene TRBV2, with D possibly being TRBD2 (5 bases). The CDR3 consists of 14 residues. Germline lookup yields CDR1 SNHLY and CDR2 FYNNEI. V shed 10 bases and J shed 2 bases, with 18 bases lying between them. CDR3 sequence reads: CATTRISVTYEQYF. CDR3 nucleotides: TGTGCCACAACGAGGATTAGCGTAACCTACGAGCAGTACTTC. The complete variable domain, with remaining parts taken from reference TRBV2 and TRBJ2-7, reads EPEVTQTPSHQVTQMGQEVILRCVPISNHLYFYWYRQILGQKVEFLVSFYNNEISEKSEIFDDQFSVERPDGSNFTLKIRSTKLEDSAMYFCATTRISVTYEQYFGPGTRLTVT.

The rearrangement links TRBV29-1 to TRBJ2-1; D remains unclear. V lost 7 bases and J 2 bases, leaving 12 bases between the germline ends. Germline CDR1 is SQVTM and CDR2 is ANQGSEA. The CDR3 consists of 13 residues. CDR3 amino acids: CSAAPVTYNEQFF. CDR3 in DNA: TGCAGCGCTGCCCCCGTGACCTACAATGAGCAGTTCTTC.

V and J are TRBV3-1 and TRBJ1-6, with D possibly matching TRBD1 (5 bases). This CDR3 region has 15 residues. V was pared by 4 bases and J by 9 bases, with 16 bases between. From germline, CDR1 is LGHDT and CDR2 YNNKEL (reference sequence). CDR3 DNA: TGTGCCAGCAGCCTCGGGACTACCCAAGGTTCACCCCTCCACTTT. Protein product: CASSLGTTQGSPLHF.

This clonotype was recorded a few times. This chain connects TRBV29-1 to TRBJ1-2; tentative D call: TRBD1 (5 bases). Germline V CDR1 and CDR2: SQVTM, ANQGSEA. This CDR3 has 15 residues. Trimming removed 4 bases at V and 7 bases at J, with 22 bases between. The CDR3 sequence is CSVAGGNSLAAGYTF. The CDR3 DNA is TGCAGCGTTGCTGGGGGGAACAGCCTGGCGGCTGGCTACACCTTC.

This clonotype was seen more than once but under ten times. For the CDR3, the DNA is TGTGCCAGCAGCATTCAGGGGGGGAGCTCCTACAATGAGCAGTTCTTC. It codes for CASSIQGGSSYNEQFF. The chain joins TRBV7-2 to TRBJ2-1; the D call may be TRBD1 or TRBD2 (7 bases each). This CDR3 region has 16 residues. The germline V gene encodes CDR1 SGHTA and CDR2 FQGNSA. Trimming left V 5 bases short and J 0 bases short, with 14 bases between.

This rearrangement joins TRBV30 to TRBJ1-1; maybe TRBD1 (5 bases). Per germline, CDR1 GTSNPN and CDR2 SVGIG (reference sequence). The V and J ends lost 0 bases and 1 base respectively, with 12 bases between them. The CDR3 covers 15 residues. CDR3 DNA: TGTGCCTGGAGTGTGCGGGGGATAACGAACACTGAAGCTTTCTTT. Protein product: CAWSVRGITNTEAFF.

This clonotype occurred a few times. The V and J genes are TRBV20-1 and TRBJ2-5; the D is unclear. CDR3 length: 16 amino acids. V lost 3 bases, J lost 1 base, and 18 bases lay in between. Germline-derived CDR1 and CDR2 are DFQATT and SNEGSKA (reference sequence). CDR3: CSARALVKGVQETQYF. Here the CDR3 DNA reads TGCAGTGCTAGGGCCCTCGTGAAGGGTGTCCAAGAGACCCAGTACTTC.

This chain uses TRBV19 with TRBJ2-1, with 11 bases aligning to TRBD2. This CDR3 comprises 16 residues. J was trimmed by 7 bases and V by 2 bases; bases with no gene match: 7. In germline, CDR1 is LNHDA, CDR2 SQIVND (reference sequence). CDR3 amino acids: CASSIRKGLAVNEQFF. The CDR3 coding sequence is TGTGCCAGTAGTATACGGAAGGGACTAGCGGTTAATGAGCAGTTCTTC.

This clonotype was observed a handful of times. The chain combines TRBV20-1 with TRBJ2-1; D might be TRBD1 (6 bases). Germline CDR1 and CDR2: DFQATT and SNEGSKA (reference sequence). The CDR3 consists of 13 residues. V lost 6 bases, J lost 5 bases, and 14 bases lay in between. The CDR3 DNA follows: TGCAGTGCCCCCCCGGCAGGGGACAATGAGCAGTTCTTC. Residues: CSAPPAGDNEQFF.

The chain couples TRBV28 to TRBJ1-5, with D hard to call. Trimming left V 5 bases short and J 7 bases short, with 18 bases between. CDR3 length equals 15 residues. The V gene's germline CDR1 is MDHEN and CDR2 SYDVKM. CDR3 nucleotides: TGTGCCAGCAGTGCCCCGGTGTCGGGGTACCAGCCCCAGCATTTT. It is translated as CASSAPVSGYQPQHF.

This clonotype was observed a few times. V gene TRBV10-3 combines with J gene TRBJ2-5; 7 bases line up with TRBD1. Germline loops: CDR1 ENHRY, CDR2 SYGVKD. Trimming cost V 6 bases and J 1 base; bases outside gene matches: 11. The CDR3 length is 16 residues. CDR3 bases: TGTGCCATCAGAGCAGGACAGGAGCCGGGCCAAGAGACCCAGTACTTC. This encodes CAIRAGQEPGQETQYF.

The rearrangement uses TRBV6-1 and TRBJ2-7; D gene unclear. Germline values: CDR1 MNHNS, CDR2 SASEGT. V shed 0 bases and J shed 0 bases, with 9 bases lying between them. CDR3 size: 15 residues. The CDR3 loop is CASSEAPQISYEQYF. CDR3 in DNA: TGTGCCAGCAGTGAAGCGCCTCAGATCTCCTACGAGCAGTACTTC.

This clonotype came up many times. The rearrangement links TRBV6-5 to TRBJ1-6; D unresolved. Germline assignment: CDR1 MNHEY and CDR2 SVGAGI. V was pared by 0 bases and J by 7 bases, with 13 bases between. CDR3 length equals 16 residues. The CDR3 protein is CASSYSSGRGNSPLHF. CDR3 bases: TGTGCCAGCAGTTACTCGAGTGGGCGCGGCAATTCACCCCTCCACTTT.

The chain uses TRBV5-1 and TRBJ2-7, with 9 positions matching TRBD2. The junction had 6 bases not matched to a gene; V was cut back by 0 bases and J by 11 bases. This CDR3 spans 13 amino acids. CDR1 and CDR2 (germline): SGHRS, YFSETQ. In DNA, the CDR3 is TGCGCCAGCAGCTTGGATGGTAGCGGGAGCGAGTACTTC. This gives the protein CASSLDGSGSEYF. Variable domain in full (rest from reference TRBV5-1 and TRBJ2-7): KAGVTQTPRYLIKTRGQQVTLSCSPISGHRSVSWYQQTPGQGLQFLFEYFSETQRNKGNFPGRFSGRQFSNSRSEMNVSTLELGDSALYLCASSLDGSGSEYFGPGTRLTVT.

The V call is TRBV5-6, the J call TRBJ2-1, with 10 bases that match TRBD2. Germline CDR1 reads SGHDT; CDR2 reads YYEEEE. V shed 6 bases and J 4 bases; nucleotides not matched to a gene: 7. This CDR3 region has 15 residues. The DNA for the CDR3 is TGTGCCAGCATCCCTCTAGCGGGGGTATACAATGAGCAGTTCTTC. Its translation: CASIPLAGVYNEQFF.

This clonotype was detected only once. One end of the junction does not line up with germline, which may come from a read error. The rearrangement uses TRBV10-3 and TRBJ1-6; TRBD1 might be the D (5 bases). Germline CDR1 is ENHRY and CDR2 is SYGVKD. This CDR3 has 13 residues. The CDR3 sequence is CATWDADNSPLHF. Written as DNA, the CDR3 is TGTGCCACGTGGGACGCAGATAATTCGCCCCTCCACTTT.

The table lists this clonotype with a few counts. The chain links TRBV7-8 to TRBJ2-7; 9 bases align to TRBD2. The V and J ends lost 2 bases and 2 bases, in that order; junction bases with no gene match: 4. Germline V lookup: CDR1 SGHVS, CDR2 FQNEAQ. The CDR3 covers 15 residues. The CDR3 DNA reads as TGTGCCAGCAGCTTAACTCTAGCGGGGACCTACGAGCAGTACTTC. Translating gives CASSLTLAGTYEQYF.

In its sample, this clonotype was seen many times. This chain connects TRBV6-6 to TRBJ1-5; tentative D call: TRBD1 (5 bases). The CDR3 has 16 amino acids. The germline gives CDR1 MNHNY, CDR2 SVGAGI (reference sequence). Trimming left V 0 bases short and J 0 bases short, with 9 bases between. The CDR3 is CASSYSGVYSNQPQHF. Here the CDR3 DNA reads TGTGCCAGCAGTTACTCAGGGGTTTATAGCAATCAGCCCCAGCATTTT.

The chain links TRBV10-3 to TRBJ2-7, with 8 bases aligning to TRBD1. The CDR3 extends over 15 amino acids. Germline V CDR1 and CDR2: ENHRY, SYGVKD. The V segment lost 0 bases and the J segment 6 bases; nucleotides outside the gene matches: 7. The chain's CDR3 is CAISESRGQGPEQYF. DNA of the CDR3: TGTGCCATCAGTGAGTCTAGAGGACAGGGTCCCGAGCAGTACTTC.

V gene TRBV5-5 combines with J gene TRBJ2-2; D uncertain. The CDR3 totals 15 residues. The V and J ends lost 0 bases and 6 bases respectively, with 12 bases between them. Germline CDR1 is SGHKS and CDR2 is YYEKEE (reference sequence). The CDR3 is CASSLEAPMAGELFF. As DNA, the CDR3 is TGTGCCAGCAGCTTGGAGGCCCCAATGGCCGGGGAGCTGTTTTTT.

The gene calls are TRBV20-1 and TRBJ1-5; D unclear. Germline V gene data show CDR1 as DFQATT and CDR2 as SNEGSKA (reference sequence). V lost 3 bases and J 3 bases, leaving 15 bases between the germline ends. The CDR3 runs to 15 residues. The CDR3 region is CSASRREGYNQPQHF. CDR3 nucleotide sequence: TGCAGTGCTAGTAGGAGGGAAGGATACAATCAGCCCCAGCATTTT.

The genes are TRBV5-5 and TRBJ1-5; no firm D call. The CDR3 loop spans 16 amino acids. Germline V gene sequence: CDR1 SGHKS, CDR2 YYEKEE (reference sequence). Trimming stripped 1 base from V and 0 bases from J, with 11 bases between. The CDR3 loop is CASSLSPVYSNQPQHF. CDR3 DNA: TGTGCCAGCAGCTTGTCCCCAGTGTATAGCAATCAGCCCCAGCATTTT.

This clonotype has just a few counts. J is TRBJ2-3 and V is TRBV7-2, with a possible D match to TRBD1 (6 bases). Trimming removed 4 bases from V and 6 bases from J, with 17 bases in between. Germline V gene lookup returns CDR1 SGHTA and CDR2 FQGNSA. The CDR3 loop spans 15 amino acids. In DNA, the CDR3 is TGTGCCAGCAGCTCCCCACAGGGTCGCCGCGATACGCAGTATTTT. It encodes CASSSPQGRRDTQYF. Looking up the rest from reference TRBV7-2 and TRBJ2-3 gives the full variable domain: GAGVSQSPSNKVTEKGKDVELRCDPISGHTALYWYRQSLGQGLEFLIYFQGNSAPDKSGLPSDRFSAERTGGSVSTLTIQRTQQEDSAVYLCASSSPQGRRDTQYFGPGTRLTVL.

This clonotype was seen a few times. The V and J genes are TRBV6-6 and TRBJ1-4; 8 bases map to TRBD1. This CDR3 comprises 16 residues. Per the germline V gene, CDR1 is MNHNY and CDR2 is SVGAGI (reference sequence). V was pared by 2 bases and J by 1 base, with 3 bases of the junction left unmatched. CDR3 nucleotides: TGTGCCAGCAGTTACCGAGGACAGGGAACTAATGAAAAACTGTTTTTT. It translates to CASSYRGQGTNEKLFF.

V gene TRBV7-2 combines with J gene TRBJ2-1; D unresolved. The CDR3 covers 12 residues. Germline assignment: CDR1 SGHTA and CDR2 FQGNSA. V was trimmed by 5 bases and J by 7 bases, leaving 9 bases between them. The CDR3 protein is CASSHLGNEQFF. DNA of the CDR3: TGTGCCAGCAGCCACTTAGGTAATGAGCAGTTCTTC.

This clonotype has just one count. The final CDR3 position lacks the conserved phenylalanine or tryptophan, pointing to a likely read error. No DNA is shown, since the ends of the CDR3 on it are uncertain; the CDR3 is the one TCRdb lists. CDR3 amino acids: CASTPGGANY. This chain uses TRBV6-6 with TRBJ2-3; whether TRBD1, the table's D call, matches the DNA was not checked. The CDR3 comprises 10 residues, both ends counted. The germline CDR1 and CDR2 sequences are MNHNY and SVGAGI (reference sequence).

This clonotype was counted ten times or more. The genes are TRBV6-5 and TRBJ2-6; D gene uncertain. The CDR3 is 13 residues long. Per germline, CDR1 MNHEY and CDR2 SVGAGI. V was pared by 5 bases and J by 2 bases, with 4 bases between. The CDR3 DNA reads TGTGCCAGCAGTGACCCTGGGGCCAACGTCCTGACTTTC. Protein sequence: CASSDPGANVLTF.

This clonotype was counted a few times. The gene calls are TRBV6-5 and TRBJ1-2; TRBD1 might be the D (6 bases). CDR1 MNHEY and CDR2 SVGAGI come from the germline V gene. Trimming removed 9 bases at V and 7 bases at J, with 18 bases between. The CDR3 spans 13 residues. CDR3 bases: TGTGCCAGTCGTTTTGGGGGGCTCTGTGGCTACACCTTC. Amino acids: CASRFGGLCGYTF.

The chain carries TRBV6-5 and TRBJ2-3; D perhaps matches TRBD2 (6 bases). V gave up 6 bases and J gave up 2 bases, with 12 bases separating them. From germline, CDR1 is MNHEY and CDR2 SVGAGI. CDR3 length equals 14 residues. The DNA for the CDR3 is TGTGCCAGCAGGCCCGGGAGAATCACAGATACGCAGTATTTT. Amino acid sequence: CASRPGRITDTQYF.

CDR3 in DNA: TGTGCCAGCAGTAAACAGGGGGGAAGGACTGAAGCTTTCTTT. This sequence encodes CASSKQGGRTEAFF. The chain has TRBV12-3 or TRBV12-4 and TRBJ1-1, with 8 bases identical to TRBD1. This CDR3 is built from 14 residues. The V gene end was trimmed by 5 bases and the J gene end by 5 bases; junction bases not matched to a gene: 7.

This clonotype occurred a few times. The chain is built from TRBV7-9 and TRBJ2-1; D remains ambiguous. Trimming left V 3 bases short and J 5 bases short, with 17 bases between. The CDR3 contains 16 residues. CDR1 SEHNR and CDR2 FQNEAQ come from the germline V gene (reference sequence). The DNA for the CDR3 is TGTGCCAGCAGCTTTGCGACTTTGGCCGGCGACAATGAGCAGTTCTTC. Its translation is CASSFATLAGDNEQFF.

The CDR3: CASSSRRDDPLHF. The CDR3 DNA reads as TGTGCCAGCAGCTCGCGGCGGGACGACCCCCTCCACTTT. The chain uses TRBV7-9 and TRBJ1-6; a weak D match, TRBD1 (5 bases). Trimming shortened V by 4 bases and J by 13 bases, and 14 bases separated the two germline ends. The CDR3 is made up of 13 amino acids. Germline V gene sequence: CDR1 SEHNR, CDR2 FQNEAQ (reference sequence).